Listed below are T cell receptor beta chains from one sample, sequenced in a study of early T cells in non-severe SARS-CoV-2 infection. TCRdb reprocessed the 5' RACE reads with MiXCR, giving one entry per CDR3 protein. This sample has more than 65,000 distinct CDR3 sequences, with approximately 13% found just once. Sequencing used whole blood. These receptors all come from an adult who was a healthcare worker with PCR-confirmed SARS-CoV-2 infection or an uninfected control (not recorded which). Both conserved end residues are part of each CDR3. The D gene is left open where the match is weak. The size field is filled for only some rows; it gives once, few, many or a size class.

V: TRBV6-6; D: TRBD1; size: .; J: TRBJ1-2; DNA: TGTGCCAGCAGTTACGCGCCGGGACAGGGGGACTATGGCTACACCTTC; CDR3: CASSYAPGQGDYGYTF
V: TRBV27; D: .; size: many; J: TRBJ1-1; DNA: TGTGCCAGCAGGGTAAATAAGGATAACTCGGGCACTGAAGCTTTCTTT; CDR3: CASRVNKDNSGTEAFF
V: TRBV5-1; D: .; size: many; J: TRBJ2-7; DNA: TGCGCCAGCAGCCGGGGTAGCGCCTGGGAGCAGTACTTC; CDR3: CASSRGSAWEQYF
V: TRBV6-6; D: TRBD1; size: .; J: TRBJ2-7; DNA: TGTGCCAGCAGCCCGGGACAGATACTCTCCTACGAGCAGTACTTC; CDR3: CASSPGQILSYEQYF
V: TRBV28; D: .; size: .; J: TRBJ2-7; DNA: TGTGCCAGCAGTTTACGGGGGTGGGCCTACGAGCAGTACTTC; CDR3: CASSLRGWAYEQYF
V: TRBV7-2; D: .; size: many; J: TRBJ2-3; DNA: TGTGCCAGCAGCTTAGTGGTCAGCACAGATACGCAGTATTTT; CDR3: CASSLVVSTDTQYF
V: TRBV12-3/TRBV12-4; D: .; size: many; J: TRBJ2-1; DNA: TGTGCCAGCAGTTTCGAGTTATCGGGGGGCGACTACAATGAGCAGTTCTTC; CDR3: CASSFELSGGDYNEQFF
V: TRBV10-3; D: TRBD1; size: .; J: TRBJ1-2; DNA: TGTGCCATCACCGGGACAGGGGATGGCTACACCTTC; CDR3: CAITGTGDGYTF
V: TRBV2; D: .; size: many; J: TRBJ2-7; DNA: TGTGCCAGCAGTGAACCGTTCAGATACGAGCAGTACTTC; CDR3: CASSEPFRYEQYF
V: TRBV12-3/TRBV12-4; D: .; size: few; J: TRBJ2-2; DNA: TGTGCCACCTCCATCAGCGTCGGGCGAAGCACCGGGGAGCTGTTTTTT; CDR3: CATSISVGRSTGELFF
V: TRBV12-3/TRBV12-4; D: TRBD2; size: few; J: TRBJ2-3; DNA: TGTGCCAGCAGCCTCCGGTTCGGGACTAGCGAGGGGGGAGATACGCAGTATTTT; CDR3: CASSLRFGTSEGGDTQYF
V: TRBV7-2; D: TRBD1; size: many; J: TRBJ1-1; DNA: TGTGCCAGCAGCTTACACAGGGGAGGCACTGAAGCTTTCTTT; CDR3: CASSLHRGGTEAFF
V: TRBV5-4; D: .; size: many; J: TRBJ1-2; DNA: TGTGCCAGCAGCGCCCCCCAGCGAGGCTACACCTTC; CDR3: CASSAPQRGYTF
V: TRBV11-3; D: .; size: .; J: TRBJ1-1; DNA: TGTGCCAGCAGCTTAGAGGGTGAAGCTTTCTTT; CDR3: CASSLEGEAFF
V: TRBV12-5; D: TRBD1; size: many; J: TRBJ2-7; DNA: TGTGCTAGTGGCTTGGGGACAGGGGGCTTCGAGCAGTACTTC; CDR3: CASGLGTGGFEQYF
V: TRBV6-1; D: TRBD2; size: .; J: TRBJ2-7; DNA: TGTGCCAGCAGTGGGGGACTAGCGGCCAACTACGAGCAGTACTTC; CDR3: CASSGGLAANYEQYF
V: TRBV7-9; D: .; size: many; J: TRBJ1-1; DNA: TGTGCCAGCACAATGTCTTCGGACACTGAAGCTTTCTTT; CDR3: CASTMSSDTEAFF
V: TRBV20-1; D: TRBD2; size: many; J: TRBJ2-2; DNA: TGCAGTGCTAGAGATAGCGGGAAGAAGAACACCGGGGAGCTGTTTTTT; CDR3: CSARDSGKKNTGELFF
V: TRBV7-8; D: .; size: few; J: TRBJ2-2; DNA: TGTGCCAGCCGACTGACTGGCACGCGGGAGCTGTTTTTT; CDR3: CASRLTGTRELFF
V: TRBV7-2; D: TRBD2; size: few; J: TRBJ2-1; DNA: TGTGCCAGCAGCACCCGACTAGCGAGCCGGGCTGAGCAGTTCTTC; CDR3: CASSTRLASRAEQFF
V: TRBV7-2; D: .; size: .; J: TRBJ2-1; DNA: TGTGCCAGCAGCCCCCACTCCTACAATGAGCAGTTCTTC; CDR3: CASSPHSYNEQFF
V: TRBV3-1; D: .; size: many; J: TRBJ2-7; DNA: TGTGCCAGCAGCCAAGGTATGAGGGCGAACTACGAGCAGTACTTC; CDR3: CASSQGMRANYEQYF
V: TRBV7-8; D: .; size: .; J: TRBJ1-5; DNA: TGTGCCAGCAGCTTAGCGAGGAAAACCCCTGGGGATCAGCCCCAGCATTTT; CDR3: CASSLARKTPGDQPQHF
V: TRBV7-8; D: TRBD2; size: many; J: TRBJ2-2; DNA: TGTGCCAGCAGCCCTGGGACTAGCGGACCGGCGAGCACCGGGGAGCTGTTTTTT; CDR3: CASSPGTSGPASTGELFF
V: TRBV7-9; D: .; size: .; J: TRBJ2-6; DNA: TGTGCCAGCAGCATGGGACCGATCTCTGGGGCCAACGTCCTGACTTTC; CDR3: CASSMGPISGANVLTF
V: TRBV18; D: TRBD2; size: .; J: TRBJ2-3; DNA: TGTGCCAGCTCACCAAACCGGGGGGGCACAGATACGCAGTATTTT; CDR3: CASSPNRGGTDTQYF
V: TRBV12-3/TRBV12-4; D: .; size: many; J: TRBJ2-7; DNA: TGTGCCAGCAGTTTGGCCCAATTGAGCTACGAGCAGTACTTC; CDR3: CASSLAQLSYEQYF
V: TRBV7-2; D: .; size: many; J: TRBJ2-5; DNA: TGTGCCAGCAGCCCAGGGGGGAGTAAAGAGACCCAGTACTTC; CDR3: CASSPGGSKETQYF
V: TRBV6-6; D: .; size: .; J: TRBJ2-3; DNA: TGTGCCAGCAGTACTTGGACAGATACGCAGTATTTT; CDR3: CASSTWTDTQYF
V: TRBV7-9; D: .; size: many; J: TRBJ2-5; DNA: TGTGCCAGCAGCCCCGGACCGCCCGGGCGGATGTACTTC; CDR3: CASSPGPPGRMYF
V: TRBV1; D: .; size: many; J: TRBJ1-2; DNA: TGCACCAGCAGCCAAGAATGTATGGCAGGGGTTTCGCCTTGGTATGGCTACACCTTC; CDR3: CTSSQECMAGVSPWYGYTF
V: TRBV29-1; D: .; size: .; J: TRBJ2-3; DNA: TGCAGCGTTGGAAAGGGGTCCATCACAGATACGCAGTATTTT; CDR3: CSVGKGSITDTQYF
V: TRBV4-1; D: .; size: .; J: TRBJ2-7; DNA: TGCGCCAGCAGCCATACCAAGGGCTTCCTGTCCTACGAGCAGTACTTC; CDR3: CASSHTKGFLSYEQYF
V: TRBV29-1; D: .; size: few; J: TRBJ2-3; DNA: TGCAGCGTTGGGCCAACAGATACGCAGTATTTT; CDR3: CSVGPTDTQYF
V: TRBV10-3; D: .; size: few; J: TRBJ2-5; DNA: TGTGCCATCAGTGAGCAAGAGACCCAGTACTTC; CDR3: CAISEQETQYF
V: TRBV20-1; D: .; size: .; J: TRBJ1-5; DNA: TGCAGTGCTGGACGGTTTAATCAGCCCCAGCATTTT; CDR3: CSAGRFNQPQHF
V: TRBV7-8; D: .; size: many; J: TRBJ2-5; DNA: TGTGCCAGCAGCTTGAGGGCAGGGCCCAACCAAGAGACCCAGTACTTC; CDR3: CASSLRAGPNQETQYF
V: TRBV29-1; D: .; size: few; J: TRBJ2-3; DNA: TGCAGCGTTGAAGATCCGGCAGGGAGGGGGCACACAGATACGCAGTATTTT; CDR3: CSVEDPAGRGHTDTQYF
V: TRBV20-1; D: .; size: .; J: TRBJ2-5; DNA: TGCAGTGCTCCCCTAGAGGCTACCGTGTACTTC; CDR3: CSAPLEATVYF
V: TRBV12-2; D: .; size: few; J: TRBJ2-7; DNA: TGTGCAAGTCGGACCATTAGGCTTTTGCAGTACTTC; CDR3: CASRTIRLLQYF
V: TRBV7-2; D: .; size: many; J: TRBJ2-1; DNA: TGTGCCAGCAGCTCACAATCAGGGAATACTGAGCAGTTCTTC; CDR3: CASSSQSGNTEQFF
V: TRBV3-1; D: .; size: .; J: TRBJ2-3; DNA: TGTGCCAGCAGCTTTAGGACCCGTCTAGGAGATACGCAGTATTTT; CDR3: CASSFRTRLGDTQYF
V: TRBV6-6; D: TRBD1; size: .; J: TRBJ1-1; DNA: TGTGCCAGCAGGCAGCCCGGGACAGGGGACACTGAAGCTTTCTTT; CDR3: CASRQPGTGDTEAFF
V: TRBV18; D: TRBD1; size: .; J: TRBJ2-5; DNA: TGTGCCAGCTCAATCACCGGGACAGGGGGCCGGGAGACCCAGTACTTC; CDR3: CASSITGTGGRETQYF
V: TRBV7-2; D: .; size: .; J: TRBJ1-1; DNA: TGTGCCAGCAGGAAATCGGAACGGACGAACACTGAAGCTTTCTTT; CDR3: CASRKSERTNTEAFF
V: TRBV28; D: .; size: few; J: TRBJ1-2; DNA: TGTGCCAGCAGTCAACTAGACTATGGCTACACCTTC; CDR3: CASSQLDYGYTF
V: TRBV24-1; D: .; size: many; J: TRBJ1-1; DNA: TGTGCCACCAGTGGCCGGGGAATAAACACTGAAGCTTTCTTT; CDR3: CATSGRGINTEAFF
V: TRBV29-1; D: .; size: many; J: TRBJ2-6; DNA: TGCAGCGTGTCAGCTCCGTCCGGGGCCAACGTCCTGACTTTC; CDR3: CSVSAPSGANVLTF
V: TRBV7-9; D: .; size: many; J: TRBJ2-1; DNA: TGTGCCAGCAGCTCTTACACCAAATCCTACAATGAGCAGTTCTTC; CDR3: CASSSYTKSYNEQFF
V: TRBV7-2; D: .; size: .; J: TRBJ2-2; DNA: TGTGCCAGCAGCTTATATCCGGGACCTACGAACACCGGGGAGCTGTTTTTT; CDR3: CASSLYPGPTNTGELFF
V: TRBV13; D: .; size: many; J: TRBJ2-3; DNA: TGTGCCAGCAGCAGACGCCTACAGGGAAGCACAGATACGCAGTATTTT; CDR3: CASSRRLQGSTDTQYF
V: TRBV29-1; D: .; size: .; J: TRBJ1-1; DNA: TGCAGCGTTGAGGGACGACAGATGAACACTGAAGCTTTCTTT; CDR3: CSVEGRQMNTEAFF
V: TRBV20-1; D: TRBD1; size: .; J: TRBJ2-3; DNA: TGCAGTGCTAGGGTCGGACAGGGGGCGCTGGATACGCAGTATTTT; CDR3: CSARVGQGALDTQYF
V: TRBV5-6; D: .; size: .; J: TRBJ1-2; DNA: TGTGCCAGCAGCCGGACGGTCCGATCCTATGGCTACACCTTC; CDR3: CASSRTVRSYGYTF